Each of the 4 T cell receptor beta chains below was sequenced from the same sample in a study of CD8+ T cells in alopecia areata. CD4, CD8alpha, NKG2D, NKG2ACE and other markers were used to sort pooled cutaneous lymph node cells. Sequencing templates came from extracted RNA that was reverse transcribed into cDNA. Profiling relied on immunoSEQ multiplex PCR, and the TCRdb table lists in-frame clones only, not all of them. The sample contains 200,000 to 300,000 clones, none of them singletons. The sequencing input was CD4+ T cells sorted from a lymph node. These receptor sequences come from a C3H/HeJ mouse with alopecia areata. The MHC haplotype recorded for the strain is H2-k.

As regards this clone: The germline and genes are mouse ones. The read ends 4 residues before the CDR3 terminus; that terminus is restored from the germline J gene. The chain recombines TRBV31 with TRBJ2-2; 7 bases are a match to TRBD1. Germline CDR1 is GKSSPN and CDR2 is SITVG. The V and J ends lost 7 bases and 1 base, in that order; junction bases with no gene match: 3. There are 13 residues in the CDR3. CDR3 sequence reads: CALGQINTGQLYF. CDR3 bases read: TGTGCCTTGGGACAGATAAACACCGGG.

This clone occurred a few times. Gene names and germline refer to mouse. Read data end 4 residues before the CDR3 end; the end is taken from the germline J gene. V and J are TRBV13-3 and TRBJ1-1, with TRBD1 matching over 9 bases. The germline V gene has CDR1 NNHDY and CDR2 SYVADS. V shed 1 base and J 4 bases; nucleotides not matched to a gene: 2. The CDR3 contains 14 residues. The CDR3 here is CASSDTQGATEVFF. CDR3 DNA (partial): TGTGCCAGCAGTGATACACAGGGGGCCACA.

On this clone itself: The listed genes are named as in mouse. The sequenced fragment ends 4 residues before the CDR3 boundary, so the rest is inferred from the germline J gene. This chain uses TRBV14 with TRBJ2-5, with TRBD1 as a possible D gene (6 bases). V dropped 3 bases and J dropped 2 bases, with 10 bases sitting between them. The CDR3 covers 14 residues. The V gene's germline CDR1 is SGHDT and CDR2 FRDEAV. CDR3 DNA, as far as it was read: TGTGCCAGCAGTTCCGGGACAACCCAAGAC. This sequence encodes CASSSGTTQD. The whole CDR3 protein reads CASSSGTTQDTQYF.

This clone showed up just a few times. The gene names here belong to mouse. Within the sample, other DNA sequences also encode this same CDR3. CDR3 DNA, as far as it was read: TGTGCCAGCAGCCAAGATGGCAGGGGGTAT. As protein: CASSQDGRGY. The entire CDR3 is CASSQDGRGYEQYF. The V and J genes are TRBV5 and TRBJ2-7, with 7 bases matching TRBD1. The read finishes 4 residues shy of the CDR3 end, and the germline J gene is used to complete it. CDR3 length: 14 amino acids. Germline V gene sequence: CDR1 LGHNA, CDR2 YNLKQL (reference sequence).